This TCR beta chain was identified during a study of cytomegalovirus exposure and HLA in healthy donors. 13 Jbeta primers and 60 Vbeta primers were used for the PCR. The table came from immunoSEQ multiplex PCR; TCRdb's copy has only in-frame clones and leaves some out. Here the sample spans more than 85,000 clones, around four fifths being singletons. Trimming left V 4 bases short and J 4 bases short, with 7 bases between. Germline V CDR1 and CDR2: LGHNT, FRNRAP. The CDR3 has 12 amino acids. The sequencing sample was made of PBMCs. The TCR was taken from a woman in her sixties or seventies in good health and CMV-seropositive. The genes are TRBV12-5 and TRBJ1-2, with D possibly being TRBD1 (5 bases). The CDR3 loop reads CASGSGLYGYTF. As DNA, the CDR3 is TGTGCTAGTGGTTCGGGACTCTATGGCTACACCTTC.